These T cell receptor beta chains were read from a single sample in a study of cytomegalovirus exposure and HLA in healthy donors. Generated by immunoSEQ multiplex PCR, the TCRdb table keeps only in-frame clones and is missing some. The sample lists about 92,000 clones, 60% to 80% seen once, with under 8% in the top ten. Material: PBMCs. The source is a man in his forties or fifties in good health and CMV-seropositive. Both conserved end residues are trimmed from each CDR3.

V gene	J gene	CDR3 protein
TRBV7-3	TRBJ1-2	ASSGGGGYP
TRBV28	TRBJ1-5	ASSLGQGNQPQH
TRBV19	TRBJ2-3	ASSTYRDTDTQY
TRBV6-5	TRBJ2-7	ASSSRTGPYEQY
TRBV9	TRBJ1-3	ASSVEGAGNTIY
TRBV28	TRBJ2-5	ASSDRGTGQETQY
TRBV27	TRBJ1-5	ASSTGFDSNQPQH
TRBV18	TRBJ1-1	ASSLTDKTRNAF
TRBV19	TRBJ2-7	ASSILHRDYEQY
TRBV25-1	TRBJ1-4	ASSEGQVDEKLF
TRBV5-1	TRBJ2-1	ASSLGQNSYNEQF
TRBV25-1	TRBJ2-5	ASSEFRGTDTPETQY
TRBV7-2	TRBJ2-5	ASSLPREASGTWEETQY
TRBV6-5	TRBJ1-6	ASSAQSSPLH
TRBV5-6	TRBJ1-2	ASSMRGRGGYT
TRBV7-9	NA	ASGGVGAYEQY
TRBV9	TRBJ1-1	ASSVASGTLNTEAF
TRBV6-5	TRBJ2-7	ASSPGGYEQY
TRBV29-1	TRBJ2-7	SAQDGGSYEQY
TRBV4-2	TRBJ2-1	ASSNRGLAYNEQF
TRBV5-5	TRBJ2-7	ASSTGTGASEQY
TRBV9	TRBJ1-6	ASSVAPTGGNSPLH
TRBV6-6	TRBJ1-1	ASSIQSTEAF
TRBV6-5	TRBJ2-7	ASSRLGIYEQY
TRBV7-8	TRBJ1-1	ASRRQGSGTEAF
TRBV11-2	TRBJ2-7	ASSASAGYEQY
TRBV9	TRBJ1-4	ASSGLSTGTNEKLF
TRBV5-1	TRBJ1-1	ASSAGANTEAF
TRBV7-8	TRBJ1-1	ASSFQGMNTEAF
TRBV18	TRBJ2-1	ASSPQSDSYNEQF
TRBV11-1	TRBJ1-1	AVQGNTEAF
TRBV7-9	TRBJ2-7	ASSPPRGQGSGEQY
TRBV5-1	TRBJ2-5	ASSLTSGGETQY